A selection of T cell receptor beta chains follows, all from one sample in a study of cytomegalovirus exposure and HLA in healthy donors. The assay was immunoSEQ multiplex PCR, and TCRdb's table has in-frame clones only and misses some. The profile covers under 150,000 clones, with just over 85% appearing a single time and roughly 7.7% taken by the ten largest. The material sequenced was PBMCs. All receptors derive from a woman aged 18-29 years in good health and CMV-seropositive. The CDR3 runs from the conserved cysteine through the conserved F or W. Fields, in order: clone size, J gene, CDR3 length, V gene, D gene, CDR3 DNA, CDR3 protein. The D gene is left open where the match is weak. Part of the rows lack a size; the others show once, few, many or a class for expanded clones.

>-|TRBJ2-5|14|TRBV5-1|-
TGCGCCAGCAGCTTGGAGGACTTCCAAGAGACCCAGTACTTC
CASSLEDFQETQYF
>-|TRBJ1-5|13|TRBV19|-
TGTGCCAGTAGTTTTTCCGGGAATCAGCCCCAGCATTTT
CASSFSGNQPQHF
>once|TRBJ1-2|14|TRBV6-5|TRBD1
TGTGCCAGCAGTGCGACAGGGGGCGTTCGGGGCTACACCTTC
CASSATGGVRGYTF
>-|TRBJ1-1|14|TRBV7-2|-
TGTGCCAGCAGCCCCAATCCGACAACCCCCACGGCTTTCTTT
CASSPNPTTPTAFF
>-|TRBJ1-5|18|TRBV7-2|TRBD1
TGTGCCAGCAGCTTAGCACGGACAGGGGGCTCTAGCAATCAGCCCCAGCATTTT
CASSLARTGGSSNQPQHF
>few|TRBJ2-7|16|TRBV19|-
TGTGCCAGTAGTATTCTGCTAACCCGACATTTCTACGAGCAGTACTTC
CASSILLTRHFYEQYF
>-|TRBJ2-1|14|TRBV6-5|TRBD1
TGTGCCAGCAATCCGGGACAGGGGTCGTATGAGCAGTTCTTC
CASNPGQGSYEQFF
>few|TRBJ2-7|13|TRBV27|-
TGTGCCAGCAGTTTCGCCAGGGGAGGGGAGCAGTACTTC
CASSFARGGEQYF
>-|TRBJ1-4|14|TRBV2|TRBD1
TGTGCCAGCAGTGTGGGGACAGTTGGGGAAAAACTGTTTTTT
CASSVGTVGEKLFF
>-|TRBJ1-5|15|TRBV19|-
TGTGCCAGTAGTATAGGAACAGTGGGCAATCAGCCCCAGCATTTT
CASSIGTVGNQPQHF
>-|TRBJ1-2|16|TRBV2|TRBD1
TGTGCCAGCAGTGAGGTGGGACAGAACTCCCACTATGGCTACACCTTC
CASSEVGQNSHYGYTF
>-|TRBJ2-7|19|TRBV2|TRBD2
TGTGCCAGCAGCCAAGGACTAGCGGGAATTCAGGGGGGAAAATACGAGCAGTACTTC
CASSQGLAGIQGGKYEQYF
>once|TRBJ1-1|14|TRBV7-9|-
TGTGCCAGCAGCTTGCAGGGCGCAAACACTGAAGCTTTCTTT
CASSLQGANTEAFF
>once|TRBJ1-1|16|TRBV6-5|-
TGTGCCAGCAGTTACAGATCAGGGGCGATGAACACTGAAGCTTTCTTT
CASSYRSGAMNTEAFF
>-|TRBJ1-5|13|TRBV27|-
TGTGCCAGCAAGGAGAATAGCAATCAGCCCCAGCATTTT
CASKENSNQPQHF
>-|TRBJ1-1|14|TRBV19|-
TGTGCCAGTAGTACCTCCGGGAGGAGCACTGAAGCTTTCTTT
CASSTSGRSTEAFF
>-|TRBJ1-2|14|TRBV7-9|TRBD1
TGTGCCAGCAGCTTACTGACAGGGCCCTATGGCTACACCTTC
CASSLLTGPYGYTF
>-|TRBJ2-3|13|TRBV5-6|TRBD1
TGTGCCAGCAGCTGGACAGGGCCAGATACGCAGTATTTT
CASSWTGPDTQYF
>-|TRBJ1-2|16|TRBV4-2|-
TGTGCCAGCAGCCCCAAAGCAGGGGTCCAAGGAGATGGCTACACCTTC
CASSPKAGVQGDGYTF
>once|TRBJ1-2|14|TRBV6-6|TRBD1
TGTGCCAGCCTGGCGAGACAGGGGTACTATGGCTACACCTTC
CASLARQGYYGYTF
>-|TRBJ1-1|14|TRBV2|-
TGTGCCAGCAGTGCCTTGGGCAGGAACACTGAAGCTTTCTTT
CASSALGRNTEAFF
>-|TRBJ2-5|14|TRBV5-6|-
TGTGCCAGCAGCCTCAGCATGCGAGGAGAGACCCAGTACTTC
CASSLSMRGETQYF
>-|TRBJ1-2|17|TRBV5-3|TRBD1
TGTGCCAGAAGCGCCGAATGCACTGACAGGGGGCGCGAGGGCTACACCTTC
CARSAECTDRGREGYTF
>-|TRBJ2-3|15|TRBV5-1|TRBD2
TGCGCCAGCAGCACCGGGACTAGCGGCACAGATACGCAGTATTTT
CASSTGTSGTDTQYF
>-|TRBJ1-2|13|TRBV19|-
TGTGCCAGTAGACAGGCGAACGCCTATGGCTACACCTTC
CASRQANAYGYTF